Here is one TCR beta chain with its context. Seattle enrolled patients during active infection and tracked them longitudinally. The sample is drawn from a study of blood T cell repertoires in COVID-19. At the level of the study: Samples taken during acute and convalescent COVID-19 were collected in the United States, Italy and Spain. PBMCs, B-cell-depleted T cells, or T cells were the source of the cDNA or gDNA that made up the material.

Germline V gives CDR1 MNHEY, CDR2 SMNVEV (reference sequence). This CDR3 comprises 13 residues. With V trimmed by 8 bases and J by 6 bases, 7 bases remained unmatched. Authors' processing steps: Reference gene primer amplification yielded estimated nucleated cell counts. The assay was immunoSEQ multiplex PCR, and TCRdb's table has in-frame clones only and misses some. That table is the source of V, J and clone size, and D and trimming were worked out from the DNA. The sample has a few hundred thousand clones; around 87% are singletons. The J gene is TRBJ2-1, the V gene TRBV27, with 7 nucleotides matching TRBD1. The specimen sequenced was peripheral blood. This receptor was taken from a woman between 45 and 65 years old with COVID-19, enrolled during active disease. CDR3 in amino acids: CASCRDSCNEQFF. The CDR3 nucleotides are TGTGCCAGCTGCCGGGACAGCTGCAATGAGCAGTTCTTC.